This T cell receptor beta chain was documented in a study of Graves' ophthalmopathy and Graves' hyperthyroidism (dated by TCRdb to the late 2010s). At the level of the whole study: Peripheral blood was collected before any treatment was given, at the time of initial diagnosis. T-cell repertoires of thyroid tissue and blood were compared in more than five hyperthyroidism patients. To explore V-J signatures that separate ophthalmopathy from hyperthyroidism, a discovery set of about a hundred patients was enrolled, consisting of about 41 with ophthalmopathy and 55 to 65 with stable hyperthyroidism. TCR beta repertoire signatures were used to distinguish Graves' ophthalmopathy from Graves' hyperthyroidism and to predict progression to ophthalmopathy. In total, 135 blood samples were TCR-sequenced: fewer than 50 ophthalmopathy, approximately 80 hyperthyroidism and some 17 hyperthyroidism-to-ophthalmopathy patients. Following sampling, methimazole starting at 30 mg daily was administered to hyperthyroidism patients, and high-dose intravenous methylprednisolone was administered to ophthalmopathy patients. An independent validation cohort was composed of 18 hyperthyroidism patients and 17 patients who later progressed from hyperthyroidism to ophthalmopathy.

The germline ends are 11 bases apart after V is trimmed by 5 bases and J by 1 base. The CDR3 measures 14 amino acids from cysteine to phenylalanine. Left in the record is the CDR3 DNA by itself, 42 bases read in frame from the first base. Overall results and qualifications from the work: Most expanded thyroid clonotypes with frequency above 0.001 were also detected in blood, suggesting blood repertoires may reflect the thyroid immune response. Sample size was not statistically predetermined, and group allocation was not concealed from the investigators. In validation, the model predicted ophthalmopathy progression with 70.59% sensitivity and 72% to 80% specificity; some 13 predicted patients were CT-confirmed with GO in a median of around 6.5 months. In cross-validation, the 13-signature model distinguished ophthalmopathy from stable hyperthyroidism with approximately 90% sensitivity and roughly 81% specificity, while in the test set the corresponding values were 80% and 75%.

Patients with ophthalmopathy had moderately to severely active disease, with a Clinical Activity Score of 3 or more, a NOSPECS grade of 4 or more, and a disease duration of less than 3 months. Patients with other autoimmune diseases, uncontrolled infections, pregnancy or lactation were excluded from the study. Diagnosis was based on clinical symptoms, serum thyroxine, TRAb, thyroid ultrasound and orbital computed tomography. Using Ficoll-Paque density gradient centrifugation, PBMCs were isolated from less than 13 ml of fresh peripheral blood. Total RNA was extracted using Trizol reagent, and RNA quality was checked on an Agilent 2100 Bioanalyzer. As regards this clonotype: No cognate antigen has been identified for it. Base quality data are lacking; no much larger clone is found one base away.

TCR beta CDR3 regions were amplified from RNA transcripts for repertoire sequencing. A first-round RT-PCR used HTBI primers with the Qiagen OneStep RT-PCR kit, followed by a second-round multiplex PCR, size selection and purification. Libraries were sequenced on an Illumina HiSeq2000 using paired-end 100 bp reads. The study's own analysis went as follows. SOAPnuke was used to process the reads, removing any read that contained adapters or uncalled bases, had a mean Phred below 15, or lacked an exact match to the constant primer or identifier. COPE v1.2.5 was used to merge high-quality paired reads. Each unique nucleotide sequence was treated as a clonotype, and MiTCR v1.1 was used to align the clonotypes to the IMGT TRB V, D and J references. The analysis was limited to V-J combinations with a frequency above 0.0001, which together covered more than 98% of repertoires. For each V-J combination, a TCR clonal expansion and chaos score was defined as F50 clonal expansion divided by the chaos observed in the TCRdist matrix. Welch's t-statistics and random forest were used to narrow the features down to about twelve V-J combinations, which were then fed into a naive Bayes classifier. The similarity between thyroid and blood repertoires was quantified using the Morisita-Horn index. The public reads were quality trimmed at Q25 with fastp and then assembled into clones with MiXCR by TCRdb, keeping productive beta chains. Here each entry gathers all rows of one CDR3 protein and keeps the most common genes and DNA. The V and J calls come from TCRdb's annotation, not from the publication. Across this sample there are about 640,000 distinct CDR3 sequences, with about 41% seen only once. More than 2.5% of the sample goes to the ten largest clones.

The rearrangement combines TRBV12-3 or TRBV12-4 with TRBJ1-1; TRBD1 is perhaps the D gene, given 5 matching bases. Sequenced input: peripheral blood. The clonotype comes from an adult man with Graves' ophthalmopathy. The bases are TGTGCCAGCAGTACAGACGGACAGAACACTGAAGCTTTCTTT. It translates as CASSTDGQNTEAFF.